This T cell receptor (beta chain) stems from a study of beta chain features in type 1 diabetes. General observations from the study: There was no resolution here of whether HLA type influences TCRB rearrangement. A closer apparent resemblance between naive, central memory and Treg TCRB repertoires was seen in patients than in healthy donors.

There are 14 residues in the CDR3. CDR1 and CDR2 from the germline V gene are SGHAT and FQNNGV. The ends lost 8 bases at V and 4 bases at J; junction bases unmatched: 4. TCRB transcripts that were expressed got sequenced, as all of the isolated RNA had been reverse transcribed. TCRdb's copy holds only in-frame clones and misses some; the assay was immunoSEQ multiplex PCR. The table includes tens of thousands of clones, more than 60% detected once. The count of this clone is one. Its antigen is currently unknown. Sequenced sample: Tregs from blood. The sequence was collected from a woman in her 40s in good health. The J gene is TRBJ2-1, the V gene TRBV11-2, with 11 bases matching TRBD2. The DNA of the CDR3 is TGTGCCAGCTCAACTAGCGGGGGTTACAATGAGCAGTTCTTC. Translation gives CASSTSGGYNEQFF.